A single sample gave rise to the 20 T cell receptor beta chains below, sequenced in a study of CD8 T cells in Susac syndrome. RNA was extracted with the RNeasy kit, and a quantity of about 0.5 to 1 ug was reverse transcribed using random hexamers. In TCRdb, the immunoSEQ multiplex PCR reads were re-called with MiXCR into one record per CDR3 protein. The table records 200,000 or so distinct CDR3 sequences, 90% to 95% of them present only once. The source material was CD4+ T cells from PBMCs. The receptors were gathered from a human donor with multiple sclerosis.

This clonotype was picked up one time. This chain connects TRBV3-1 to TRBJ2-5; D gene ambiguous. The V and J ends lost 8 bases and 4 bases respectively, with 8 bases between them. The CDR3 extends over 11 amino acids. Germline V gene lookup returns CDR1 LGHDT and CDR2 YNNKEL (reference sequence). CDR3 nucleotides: TGTGCCAGCTACCCCCTAGAGACCCAGTACTTC. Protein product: CASYPLETQYF.

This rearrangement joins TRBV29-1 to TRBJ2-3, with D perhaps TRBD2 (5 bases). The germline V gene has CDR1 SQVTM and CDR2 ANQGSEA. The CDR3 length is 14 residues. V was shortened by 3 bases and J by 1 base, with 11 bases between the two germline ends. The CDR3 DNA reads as TGCAGCGTTGATGCGGGTGGACGCACAGATACGCAGTATTTT. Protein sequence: CSVDAGGRTDTQYF.

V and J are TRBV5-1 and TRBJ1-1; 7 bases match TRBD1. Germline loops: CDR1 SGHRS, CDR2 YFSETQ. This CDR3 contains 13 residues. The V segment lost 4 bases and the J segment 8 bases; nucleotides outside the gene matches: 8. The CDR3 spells CASSLIGTAEAFF. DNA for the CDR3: TGCGCCAGCAGCCTCATCGGGACAGCGGAAGCTTTCTTT.

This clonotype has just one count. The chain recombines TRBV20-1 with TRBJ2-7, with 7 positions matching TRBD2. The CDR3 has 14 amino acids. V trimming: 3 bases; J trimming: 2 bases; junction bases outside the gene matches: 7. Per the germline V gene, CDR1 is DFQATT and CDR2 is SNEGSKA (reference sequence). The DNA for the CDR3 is TGCAGTGCTAGTCCGGGGAGGGCAACCTACGAGCAGTACTTC. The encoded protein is CSASPGRATYEQYF.

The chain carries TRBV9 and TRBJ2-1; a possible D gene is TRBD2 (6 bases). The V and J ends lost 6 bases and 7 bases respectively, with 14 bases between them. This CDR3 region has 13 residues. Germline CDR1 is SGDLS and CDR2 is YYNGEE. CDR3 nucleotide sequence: TGTGCCAGCAACCCGGGACTCAGAAATGAGCAGTTCTTC. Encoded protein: CASNPGLRNEQFF.

CDR3 in DNA: TGTGCCAGCAGCCGGGCGGGGCAGGCCTATGGCTACACCTTC. Protein sequence: CASSRAGQAYGYTF. The chain carries TRBV3-1 and TRBJ1-2; TRBD1 is a possible D gene (5 bases). Trimming pared 4 bases from V and 4 bases from J, leaving 13 bases between. This CDR3 has 14 amino acids. Per germline, CDR1 LGHDT and CDR2 YNNKEL (reference sequence).

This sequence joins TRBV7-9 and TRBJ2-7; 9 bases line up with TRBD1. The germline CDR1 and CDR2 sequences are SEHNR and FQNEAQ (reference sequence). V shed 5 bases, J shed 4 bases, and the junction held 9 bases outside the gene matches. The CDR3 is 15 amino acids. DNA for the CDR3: TGTGCCAGCAGCCCCGCCGGGACAGGGTGGTACGAGCAGTACTTC. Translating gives CASSPAGTGWYEQYF.

CDR3 bases: TGTGCCAGCGGGGAGCGGACAGGGGCCACAGATACGCAGTATTTT. It specifies CASGERTGATDTQYF. This rearrangement joins TRBV7-9 to TRBJ2-3; 9 nucleotides match TRBD1. V lost 8 bases, J lost 2 bases, and 8 bases stayed unmatched. The length of the CDR3 is 15 residues. Germline assignment: CDR1 SEHNR and CDR2 FQNEAQ (reference sequence).

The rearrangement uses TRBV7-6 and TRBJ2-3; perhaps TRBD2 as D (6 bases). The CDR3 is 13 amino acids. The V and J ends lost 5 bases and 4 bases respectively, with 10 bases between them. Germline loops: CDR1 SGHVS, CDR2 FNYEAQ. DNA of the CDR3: TGTGCCAGCAGCCAGCGGGTGGCAGATACGCAGTATTTT. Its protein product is CASSQRVADTQYF.

This CDR3 reads CASSPIPGMQETQYF. In nucleotides, the CDR3 is TGTGCCAGCAGTCCCATCCCCGGGATGCAAGAGACCCAGTACTTC. The rearrangement joins TRBV28 to TRBJ2-5, with a weak D call TRBD2 (5 bases). The CDR3 covers 15 residues. V lost 5 bases to trimming and J lost 2 bases, with 15 bases between them. Germline-derived CDR1 and CDR2 are MDHEN and SYDVKM.

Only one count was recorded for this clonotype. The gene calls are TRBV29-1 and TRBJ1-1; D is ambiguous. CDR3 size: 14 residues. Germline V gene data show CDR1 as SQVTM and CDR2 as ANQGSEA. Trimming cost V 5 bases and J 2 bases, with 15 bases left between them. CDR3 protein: CSVIWRAHNTEAFF. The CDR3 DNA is TGCAGCGTTATTTGGAGGGCACATAACACTGAAGCTTTCTTT.

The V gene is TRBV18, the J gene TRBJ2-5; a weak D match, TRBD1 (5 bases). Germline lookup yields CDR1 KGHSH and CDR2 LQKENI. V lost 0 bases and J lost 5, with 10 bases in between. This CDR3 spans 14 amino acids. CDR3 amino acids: CASSPPPKGETQYF. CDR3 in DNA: TGTGCCAGCTCACCACCGCCCAAGGGGGAGACCCAGTACTTC.

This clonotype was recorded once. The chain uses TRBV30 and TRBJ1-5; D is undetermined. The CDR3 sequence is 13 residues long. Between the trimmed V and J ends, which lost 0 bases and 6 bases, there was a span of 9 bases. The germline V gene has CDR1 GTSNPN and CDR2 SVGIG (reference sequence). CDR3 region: CAWSVTVGQPQHF. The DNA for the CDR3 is TGTGCCTGGAGTGTAACGGTTGGTCAGCCCCAGCATTTT.

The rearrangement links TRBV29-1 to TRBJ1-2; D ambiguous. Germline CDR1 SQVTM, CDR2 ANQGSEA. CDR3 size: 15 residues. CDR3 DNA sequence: TGCATCACCCTTGGGGAGGGCCCTGCTAACTATGGCTACACCTTC. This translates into CITLGEGPANYGYTF.

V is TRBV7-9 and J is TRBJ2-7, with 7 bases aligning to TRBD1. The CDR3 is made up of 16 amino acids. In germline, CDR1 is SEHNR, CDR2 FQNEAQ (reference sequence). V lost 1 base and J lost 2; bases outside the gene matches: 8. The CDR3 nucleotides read TGTGCCAGCAGCTTAGGACTAACAGGGGAACCCTACGAGCAGTACTTC. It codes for CASSLGLTGEPYEQYF.

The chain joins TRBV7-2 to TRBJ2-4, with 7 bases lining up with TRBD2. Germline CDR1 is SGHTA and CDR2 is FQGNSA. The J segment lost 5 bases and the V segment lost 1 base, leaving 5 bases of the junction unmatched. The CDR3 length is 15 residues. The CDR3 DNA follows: TGTGCCAGCAGCTTAGGCCGCGGGGGACAAAACATTCAGTACTTC. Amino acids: CASSLGRGGQNIQYF.

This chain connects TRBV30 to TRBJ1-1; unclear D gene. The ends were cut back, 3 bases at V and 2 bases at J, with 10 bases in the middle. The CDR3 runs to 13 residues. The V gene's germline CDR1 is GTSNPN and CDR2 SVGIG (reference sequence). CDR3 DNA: TGTGCCTGGAGGCACAGTGGAAACACTGAAGCTTTCTTT. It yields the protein CAWRHSGNTEAFF.

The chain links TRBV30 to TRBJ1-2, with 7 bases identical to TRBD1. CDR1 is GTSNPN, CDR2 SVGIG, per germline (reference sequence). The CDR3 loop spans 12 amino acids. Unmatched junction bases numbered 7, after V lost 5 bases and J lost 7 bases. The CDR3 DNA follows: TGTGCCTGGCAGGGACAGAGAGGTGGCTACACCTTC. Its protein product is CAWQGQRGGYTF.

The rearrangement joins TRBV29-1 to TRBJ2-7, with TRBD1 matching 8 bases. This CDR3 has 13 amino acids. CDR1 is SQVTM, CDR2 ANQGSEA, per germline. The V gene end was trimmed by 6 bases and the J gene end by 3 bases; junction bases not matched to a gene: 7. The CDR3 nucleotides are TGCAGCGTCCGAAGACAGGGGTACTACGAGCAGTACTTC. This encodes CSVRRQGYYEQYF.

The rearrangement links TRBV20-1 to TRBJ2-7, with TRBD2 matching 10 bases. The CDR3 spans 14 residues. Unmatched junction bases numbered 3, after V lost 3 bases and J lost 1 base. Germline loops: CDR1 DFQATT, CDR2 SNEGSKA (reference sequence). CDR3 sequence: CSARSSGSSYEQYF. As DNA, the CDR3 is TGCAGTGCTAGGTCTAGCGGGAGTTCCTACGAGCAGTACTTC.